The 9 T cell receptor beta chains reported below all come from one sample, sequenced in a study of graft-versus-host responses after intestinal transplantation. No antigen is known for these receptors. Generated by immunoSEQ multiplex PCR, the TCRdb table keeps only in-frame clones and is missing some. The sample includes about 41,000 clones, 95% of them seen just once. Here the sequenced sample was unstimulated CD8+ T cells sorted from spleen or lymph node cells, taken before transplant. The receptors originated from a human donor who was the organ donor for an intestinal transplant.

About this clone: A read error may account for a junction end that differs from germline. V is TRBV9 and J is TRBJ2-3, with TRBD2 matching 9 bases. Germline CDR1 reads SGDLS; CDR2 reads YYNGEE. The CDR3 consists of 15 residues. CDR3 nucleotide sequence: TGTCCCAGCAGCGGCGGGGGGGGTATAACAGATACGCAGTATTTT. Amino acid sequence: CPSSGGGGITDTQYF.

This clone was counted a single time. The V gene is TRBV10-2, the J gene TRBJ2-1; TRBD2 matches at 7 bases. The V and J ends lost 3 bases and 4 bases, in that order; junction bases with no gene match: 9. In germline, CDR1 is WSHSY, CDR2 SAAADI. This CDR3 comprises 16 residues. The CDR3 DNA reads TGCGCCAGCAGTGACTTTGTGGGGGGGAATTACAATGAGCAGTTCTTC. Translation gives CASSDFVGGNYNEQFF.

V usage is TRBV5-6 and J usage is TRBJ2-7; D might be TRBD2 (5 bases). The CDR3 is 17 residues long. Germline values: CDR1 SGHDT, CDR2 YYEEEE. V lost 4 bases to trimming and J lost 7 bases, with 27 bases between them. DNA for the CDR3: TGTGCCAGCAGCCCATCGCCTCTTATGGGAGCTTATGGGGAGCAGTACTTC. This translates into CASSPSPLMGAYGEQYF.

The J gene is TRBJ1-2, the V gene TRBV27, with TRBD1 matching over 11 bases. This CDR3 spans 16 amino acids. CDR1 MNHEY and CDR2 SMNVEV come from the germline V gene (reference sequence). V shed 6 bases and J 6 bases; nucleotides not matched to a gene: 12. This chain's CDR3 is CASSNSGQGAGDGYTF. Written as DNA, the CDR3 is TGTGCCAGCAGCAACTCAGGACAGGGGGCGGGTGATGGCTACACCTTC.

Concerning this clone itself: Different DNA sequences within this sample yield the same CDR3. The chain recombines TRBV9 with TRBJ1-4, with 8 bases fitting TRBD1. V shed 4 bases and J 6 bases; nucleotides not matched to a gene: 8. The CDR3 runs to 15 residues. From germline, CDR1 is SGDLS and CDR2 YYNGEE. The CDR3 region has the DNA TGTGCCAGCAGCCCGCATGGACAGGGTGATGAAAAACTGTTTTTT. It encodes CASSPHGQGDEKLFF.

As for this clone: The same CDR3 also results from other DNA sequences found in this sample. The chain has TRBV5-4 and TRBJ1-6, with 8 bases aligning to TRBD1. The germline V gene encodes CDR1 SGHNT and CDR2 YYREEE (reference sequence). After removal of 4 bases from V and 11 bases from J, the junction contained 14 bases not matched to a gene. The CDR3 is 16 amino acids. CDR3 in DNA: TGTGCCAGCAGCGCCGACCGACAGGGGAGTGTGCCACCCCTCCACTTT. Translating it yields CASSADRQGSVPPLHF.

The V gene is TRBV11-2, the J gene TRBJ2-3; D tentatively reads TRBD1 or TRBD2 (5 bases each). V was shortened by 3 bases and J by 0 bases, with 10 bases between the two germline ends. The CDR3 extends over 15 amino acids. Germline CDR1 and CDR2: SGHAT and FQNNGV. The CDR3 sequence is CASSFQRGSTDTQYF. The CDR3 DNA reads TGTGCCAGCAGCTTCCAGAGGGGTAGCACAGATACGCAGTATTTT.

The rearrangement links TRBV9 to TRBJ2-5; 9 bases are a match to TRBD2. Judging by the DNA end, TRBJ2-7 fits better; the J call may be wrong. Germline CDR1 SGDLS, CDR2 YYNGEE. The CDR3 runs to 15 residues. In DNA form, the CDR3 reads TGTGCCAGCAGCCCTTCGGCGGGAGGGACCTACGAGCAGTACTTC. Encoded protein: CASSPSAGGTYEQYF.

This chain joins TRBV11-2 and TRBJ2-3; a possible D gene is TRBD2 (7 bases). CDR1 is SGHAT and CDR2 is FQNNGV in the germline V gene. The CDR3 loop spans 17 amino acids. V lost 2 bases and J lost 2, with 17 bases in between. As DNA, the CDR3 is TGTGCCAGCAGCTTATGGGAGGGGGGGGCCGTCACAGATACGCAGTATTTT. It translates to CASSLWEGGAVTDTQYF.